The 23 T cell receptor beta chains in this list originate from one sample, sequenced in a study of T-cell memory formation after mild COVID-19. Via MiXCR, TCRdb re-called the 5' RACE reads, giving one row per CDR3 protein. The sample records 470,000 or so distinct CDR3 sequences, roughly 20% being singletons. The sample consisted of PBMCs or a T cell subset sorted from them (not recorded which). The source is an adult woman who had mild COVID-19 (a few samples of this study predate the infection). Cell type and time point are not known.

The chain combines TRBV5-1 with TRBJ1-4; no reliable D call. The CDR3 spans 14 residues. The germline V gene has CDR1 SGHRS and CDR2 YFSETQ. V was trimmed by 3 bases and J by 5 bases, leaving 11 bases between them. The CDR3 bases are TGCGCCAGCAGCTCCTCCCCCCAAAATGAAAAACTGTTTTTT. Translating gives CASSSSPQNEKLFF.

Note on this clonotype: At one end, the junction sequence differs from germline, possibly due to a read error. The rearrangement uses TRBV2 and TRBJ2-3; D ambiguous. The CDR3 length is 12 residues. CDR1 and CDR2 (germline): SNHLY, FYNNEI. The CDR3 region is CASAVGTDPQYF. CDR3 nucleotide sequence: TGTGCCAGCGCGGTTGGCACAGATCCGCAGTATTTT.

This clonotype has a count of ten or more. V gene TRBV29-1 combines with J gene TRBJ1-1, with 10 bases lining up with TRBD1. Germline CDR1 is SQVTM and CDR2 is ANQGSEA. The CDR3 totals 14 residues. V shed 5 bases and J 12 bases; nucleotides not matched to a gene: 15. The CDR3 region has the DNA TGCAGCGTTAGGGTCAACGCCGGGACAGGGGAAACTTTCTTT. This gives the protein CSVRVNAGTGETFF.

This clonotype was seen at least ten times. The J gene is TRBJ2-3, the V gene TRBV7-2; TRBD1 agrees at 12 bases. This CDR3 is built from 14 residues. Unmatched junction bases numbered 2, after V lost 4 bases and J lost 6 bases. Germline assignment: CDR1 SGHTA and CDR2 FQGNSA. DNA for the CDR3: TGTGCCAGCAGCTCGGGACAGGGGGCCGATACGCAGTATTTT. Protein sequence: CASSSGQGADTQYF.

With respect to this clonotype: The junction departs from germline at one end; a sequencing error may be responsible. The chain couples TRBV29-1 to TRBJ2-2; D possibly corresponds to TRBD2 (5 bases). This CDR3 contains 11 residues. CDR1 and CDR2 (germline): SQVTM, ANQGSEA. The CDR3 is CSVVVTGELSF. The CDR3 DNA reads TGCAGCGTTGTTGTTACCGGGGAGCTGTCTTTT.

The chain employs TRBV24-1 and TRBJ2-1; D is possibly TRBD2 (6 bases). V was pared by 3 bases and J by 12 bases, with 17 bases between. CDR1 KGHDR and CDR2 SFDVKD come from the germline V gene. The CDR3 sequence is 14 residues long. CDR3: CATSDIASVHGQFF. The CDR3, as DNA: TGTGCCACCAGTGATATCGCTAGCGTCCATGGGCAGTTCTTC.

This clonotype was observed a handful of times. The V call is TRBV3-1, the J call TRBJ2-5; perhaps D is TRBD1 or TRBD2 (5 bases each). Trimming shortened V by 6 bases and J by 1 base, and 9 bases separated the two germline ends. Looked up from germline, CDR1 is LGHDT and CDR2 is YNNKEL (reference sequence). This CDR3 comprises 13 residues. CDR3 loop: CASSRDGQETQYF. The DNA for the CDR3 is TGTGCCAGCAGTCGGGACGGCCAAGAGACCCAGTACTTC.

The J gene is TRBJ2-2, the V gene TRBV19, with D possibly matching TRBD2 (6 bases). The V end lost 7 bases, the J end lost 1 base, and 13 bases lay between the germline ends. Germline V lookup: CDR1 LNHDA, CDR2 SQIVND (reference sequence). CDR3 size: 15 residues. The CDR3 sequence: CASISGTLNTGELFF. The CDR3 DNA sequence: TGTGCCAGTATATCAGGGACTTTGAACACCGGGGAGCTGTTTTTT. Combining the CDR3 with reference TRBV19 and TRBJ2-2 gives the whole variable domain DGGITQSPKYLFRKEGQNVTLSCEQNLNHDAMYWYRQDPGQGLRLIYYSQIVNDFQKGDIAEGYSVSREKKESFPLTVTSAQKNPTAFYLCASISGTLNTGELFFGEGSRLTVL.

In its sample, this clonotype was seen a few times. This rearrangement joins TRBV24-1 to TRBJ2-2, with TRBD1 identical over 9 bases. From germline, CDR1 is KGHDR and CDR2 SFDVKD. CDR3 length: 17 amino acids. V gave up 3 bases and J gave up 0 bases; unmatched junction bases: 4. CDR3 coding DNA: TGTGCCACCAGTGATCATCGACAGGGGGCGAACACCGGGGAGCTGTTTTTT. It is translated as CATSDHRQGANTGELFF.

The table lists this clonotype with a few counts. The chain employs TRBV25-1 and TRBJ2-7, with D perhaps TRBD1 or TRBD2 (5 bases each). The germline V gene encodes CDR1 MGHDK and CDR2 SYGVNS. The CDR3 runs to 16 residues. V lost 6 bases and J lost 4, with 22 bases in between. The CDR3 loop is CASRRADGAGAYEQYF. The CDR3 coding sequence is TGTGCCAGCAGAAGGGCCGACGGGGCAGGTGCTTACGAGCAGTACTTC.

The chain links TRBV5-1 to TRBJ1-2; 8 bases are shared with TRBD1. Germline V gene sequence: CDR1 SGHRS, CDR2 YFSETQ. Germline trimming cut 3 bases from V and 3 bases from J; bases unmatched to any gene: 7. The CDR3 runs 15 residues. The CDR3 nucleotides are TGCGCCAGCAGCTACGCTCTGACAGGGGACTATGGCTACACCTTC. This translates into CASSYALTGDYGYTF.

V usage is TRBV7-9 and J usage is TRBJ2-5, with D possibly being TRBD1 or TRBD2 (6 bases each). The V end was cut by 3 bases, the J end by 1 base, with 9 bases between. Germline lookup yields CDR1 SEHNR and CDR2 FQNEAQ (reference sequence). CDR3 size: 14 residues. In DNA, the CDR3 is TGTGCCAGCAGCTTTGGAGGGGGCCAAGAGACCCAGTACTTC. This sequence encodes CASSFGGGQETQYF.

This clonotype was observed a handful of times. This chain links TRBV25-1 with TRBJ2-3; D gene unclear. The CDR3 is made up of 13 amino acids. The V end was cut by 4 bases, the J end by 3 bases, with 8 bases between. Germline V lookup: CDR1 MGHDK, CDR2 SYGVNS. The CDR3 protein is CASSAKLTDTQYF. CDR3 nucleotide sequence: TGTGCCAGCAGTGCGAAGTTAACAGATACGCAGTATTTT.

This chain links TRBV3-1 with TRBJ2-1, with D tentatively TRBD2 (6 bases). V was cut by 2 bases and J by 6 bases, with 14 bases left in between. In germline, CDR1 is LGHDT, CDR2 YNNKEL (reference sequence). This CDR3 is 15 amino acids long. The CDR3 DNA follows: TGTGCCAGCAGCCAAAGGGGAGGCAAGGGCAATGAGCAGTTCTTC. Translating gives CASSQRGGKGNEQFF.

The V call is TRBV24-1, the J call TRBJ1-1, with 7 bases matching TRBD1. CDR1 is KGHDR, CDR2 SFDVKD, per germline. The CDR3 contains 15 residues. V dropped 3 bases and J dropped 4; count of bases not matched to a gene: 7. The CDR3 sequence is CATSDPQGGSTEAFF. CDR3 bases: TGTGCCACCAGTGATCCCCAGGGGGGTAGCACTGAAGCTTTCTTT.

This clonotype occurred a few times. The chain combines TRBV24-1 with TRBJ2-1; a weak D match, TRBD2 (6 bases). Germline V CDR1 and CDR2: KGHDR, SFDVKD. The CDR3 sequence is 16 residues long. V lost 5 bases, J lost 6 bases, and 19 bases lay in between. The CDR3 reads CATSGVPGGVINEQFF. The CDR3 nucleotides read TGTGCCACCAGTGGGGTTCCAGGCGGGGTAATCAATGAGCAGTTCTTC.

This clonotype has just one count. The genes are TRBV7-9 and TRBJ2-1; 9 bases are a match to TRBD2. The CDR3 contains 17 residues. The V gene's germline CDR1 is SEHNR and CDR2 FQNEAQ (reference sequence). V lost 5 bases to trimming and J lost 0 bases; unmatched junction nucleotides: 8. As DNA, the CDR3 is TGTGCCAGCAGCCCCCCGGGCGGGGGGGTCTCCTACAATGAGCAGTTCTTC. This sequence encodes CASSPPGGGVSYNEQFF. Complete variable domain (other parts from reference TRBV7-9 and TRBJ2-1): DTGVSQNPRHKITKRGQNVTFRCDPISEHNRLYWYRQTLGQGPEFLTYFQNEAQLEKSRLLSDRFSAERPKGSFSTLEIQRTEQGDSAMYLCASSPPGGGVSYNEQFFGPGTRLTVL.

The table lists this clonotype with a few counts. The V and J genes are TRBV24-1 and TRBJ2-2; 11 bases agree with TRBD2. Germline CDR1 is KGHDR and CDR2 is SFDVKD. The V gene end was trimmed by 7 bases and the J gene end by 7 bases; junction bases not matched to a gene: 10. This CDR3 has 16 residues. For the CDR3, the DNA is TGTGCCACCAGCGCTCCGGGACTAGCGGAGGACGGGGAGCTGTTTTTT. Its translation is CATSAPGLAEDGELFF.

This clonotype was found a few times. This sequence joins TRBV7-8 and TRBJ2-7; TRBD1 aligns across 7 bases. CDR1 SGHVS and CDR2 FQNEAQ come from the germline V gene. This CDR3 is built from 15 residues. Trimming at V came to 5 bases and at J to 2 bases, leaving 9 bases not matched to a gene. The CDR3 spells CASSPIRDRPYEQYF. In DNA, the CDR3 is TGTGCCAGCAGCCCCATCCGGGACAGACCCTACGAGCAGTACTTC. Full variable domain (remainder filled in from reference TRBV7-8 and TRBJ2-7): GAGVSQSPRYKVAKRGQDVALRCDPISGHVSLFWYQQALGQGPEFLTYFQNEAQLDKSGLPSDRFFAERPEGSVSTLKIQRTQQEDSAVYLCASSPIRDRPYEQYFGPGTRLTVT.

The chain joins TRBV4-2 to TRBJ2-1; 7 bases agree with TRBD2. The CDR3 runs to 16 residues. The germline gives CDR1 LGHNA, CDR2 YNFKEQ. Losses at the gene ends were 5 bases for V and 6 bases for J; bases not matched to a gene: 13. The DNA of the CDR3 is TGTGCCAGCAGCGTAAGCCACGGACTAGAGATCAATGAGCAGTTCTTC. It codes for CASSVSHGLEINEQFF.

This clonotype was counted between two and nine times. The chain links TRBV2 to TRBJ2-7, with 10 bases fitting TRBD2. There are 15 residues in the CDR3. Unmatched junction bases numbered 8, after V lost 6 bases and J lost 3 bases. Germline CDR1 SNHLY, CDR2 FYNNEI. The DNA of the CDR3 is TGTGCCAGCAGGAAGGGACTAGCGATCAACTACGAGCAGTACTTC. Encoded protein: CASRKGLAINYEQYF.

The chain uses TRBV20-1 and TRBJ2-1, with 10 bases aligning to TRBD2. Germline V gene lookup returns CDR1 DFQATT and CDR2 SNEGSKA (reference sequence). Losses at the gene ends were 3 bases for V and 1 base for J; bases not matched to a gene: 9. The CDR3 sequence is 17 residues long. CDR3: CSASPYNSGRSYNEQFF. The CDR3, as DNA: TGCAGTGCTAGCCCATACAATAGCGGGAGGTCCTACAATGAGCAGTTCTTC.

This clonotype was detected only a few times. V and J are TRBV6-6 and TRBJ2-7; 8 bases fit TRBD1. The length of the CDR3 is 15 residues. Losses at the gene ends were 2 bases for V and 2 bases for J; bases not matched to a gene: 5. CDR1 is MNHNY, CDR2 SVGAGI, per germline (reference sequence). CDR3 nucleotide sequence: TGTGCCAGCAGTTACCCCGGGACAGGTACCTACGAGCAGTACTTC. Translating it yields CASSYPGTGTYEQYF.